The entry below gives a single T cell receptor (beta chain) sequence along with its context. Its antigen is unknown. The data originate from a study of T cell clones after liver transplantation. Overall study context: Subjects received no induction therapy and standard immunosuppression until randomization at 12-24 months post-transplant.

Sequenced by immunoSEQ multiplex PCR; TCRdb stores in-frame clones only, minus some. The sample contains some 120,000 clones, 90% of which appear only once. Study findings and constraints: These preliminary findings come from unstandardized post-transplant sampling times. The donor-reactive repertoire was only partly measurable in a couple of subjects, lacking donor cells.

This CDR3 region has 14 residues. CDR1 and CDR2 from the germline V gene are SGDLS and YYNGEE. Unmatched junction bases numbered 4, after V lost 3 bases and J lost 7 bases. The chain is built from TRBV9 and TRBJ1-4; 9 bases fit TRBD1. The sequenced sample was CD4+ T cells from blood, obtained 12 months after liver transplant. This sequence was found in a human patient who received a liver transplant. Some T cells may have originated in the graft donor. The CDR3 coding sequence is TGTGCCAGCAGCGACGGACAGGGGACTGAAAAACTGTTTTTT. Its translation is CASSDGQGTEKLFF.